Included here is one TCR beta chain sequence, with context. This clonotype was seen ten or more times. Its antigen remains unidentified. Per-base qualities were not stored, and no clone one base away is much larger. This entry is derived from a study of neurological immune-mediated disorders (dated 2019 in TCRdb). Looking at the study overall: Using UMI-based sequencing, the study compared peripheral blood TCR-beta repertoires from patients with HTLV-I-associated myelopathy (HAM/TSP), patients with multiple sclerosis, and healthy controls. The 100 to 110 TCR-beta libraries covered PBMC samples along with longitudinal samples, technical triplicates, and paired sorted CD4+ and CD8+ T-cell subsets. The cohort included approximately 70 subjects: roughly 14 with HAM/TSP, around 34 with multiple sclerosis, and approximately 20 healthy controls.

Unsorted PBMC libraries were generated from 2 million PBMCs stored in RNAlater at -80 °C until RNA extraction. Peripheral blood was subjected to Ficoll-Hypaque density gradient centrifugation to isolate PBMCs, which were then cryopreserved in liquid nitrogen. cDNA was synthesized by template-switch 5'RACE using a primer with a 10-nucleotide random unique molecular identifier that tagged each TCR transcript. Every sequencing run covered 15-18 subjects and yielded more than 160 million TCR-beta sequences. The RNeasy kit was used for extraction of total RNA. Using the KAPA Real-time Library Amplification kit, TCR-beta VDJ regions were amplified with primers for the TCR constant region and the 5'RACE anchor. A first PCR added sample indexes and Illumina adaptors, and a second PCR then raised library yield. After Ampure bead purification, the TCR product of roughly 650 bp was size-selected on a 2% E-gel SizeSelection system. Before pooling, library quality was checked on a Bioanalyzer, concentration was measured with Qubit, and libraries were quantified with the Kapa Library Quantification kit. An Illumina HiSeq 2500 sequenced the libraries paired-end 2 x 150 bp. To increase sequence diversity, 25-30% phiX was spiked into each library pool. For the original study's pipeline: The quality-filtered reads were processed with the UMI-based MiGEC pipeline, whose error correction step removed more than 90% of the raw TCR sequences. VDJ genes were aligned to IMGT germline references, and clonotypes were defined by unique CDR3 amino acid sequence plus V-J genes. Clonal expansion, Shannon diversity, and CDR3 relatedness (CalcPairwiseDistances, ClusterSamples) were evaluated with VDJtools, and phylogenetic trees were built with CLCbio workbench. Expanded clones were defined as having at least 8 unique UMIs, based on coefficient-of-variation modelling across technical triplicates. TCRdb took the public reads, trimmed them with fastp at Q25, ran MiXCR for clone calling and kept in-frame beta chains. Every entry covers one CDR3 protein and lists the most common genes and DNA from its rows. TCRdb, not the original authors, processed these V and J calls. This sample comprises 55,000 to 65,000 distinct CDR3 sequences, roughly 12% of them detected only once. The ten largest account for around 10% of the sample.

From the cysteine up to the phenylalanine, the CDR3 has a length of 15 residues. Just CDR3 DNA is preserved here, 45 bases in frame from base 1. The junction shows trimming of 4 bases on V and 3 bases on J, plus 17 bases between the germline ends. The CDR1 and CDR2 encoded by the germline V gene are SGHDT and YYEEEE. Study-wide conclusions, independent of this receptor: Expanded clones from different subjects shared no identical CDR3 amino acid sequences, which suggests that TCR-beta repertoires were private in all groups. TCR clonal expansion was highest in HAM/TSP patients and lowest in MS patients, with MS patients falling below even healthy controls.

Sample: PBMCs. The sequence derives from a woman aged 55-69 years with HTLV-1-associated myelopathy (HAM/TSP). The chain uses TRBV5-6 and TRBJ2-7; confidence is insufficient to name the D gene. At the DNA level, the sequence is TGTGCCAGCAGCGGGCGGCTAGAAGTAAACTACGAGCAGTACTTC. This is translated as CASSGRLEVNYEQYF. Beyond the CDR3, the reference TRBV5-6 and TRBJ2-7 genes provide the residues; the full variable domain reads: DAGVTQSPTHLIKTRGQQVTLRCSPKSGHDTVSWYQQALGQGPQFIFQYYEEEERQRGNFPDRFSGHQFPNYSSELNVNALLLGDSALYLCASSGRLEVNYEQYFGPGTRLTVT.